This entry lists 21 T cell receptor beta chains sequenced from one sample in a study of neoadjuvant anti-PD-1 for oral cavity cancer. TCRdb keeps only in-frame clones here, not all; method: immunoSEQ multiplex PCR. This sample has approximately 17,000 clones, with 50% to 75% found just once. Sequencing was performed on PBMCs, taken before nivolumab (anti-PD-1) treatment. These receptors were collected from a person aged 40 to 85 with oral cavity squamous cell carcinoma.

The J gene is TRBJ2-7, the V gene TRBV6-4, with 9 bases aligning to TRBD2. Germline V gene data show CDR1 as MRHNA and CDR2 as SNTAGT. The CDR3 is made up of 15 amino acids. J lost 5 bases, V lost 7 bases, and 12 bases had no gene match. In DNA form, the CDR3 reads TGTGCCAGCATCCCTCAGGGCGGGAGGGGCCACGAGCAGTACTTC. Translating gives CASIPQGGRGHEQYF.

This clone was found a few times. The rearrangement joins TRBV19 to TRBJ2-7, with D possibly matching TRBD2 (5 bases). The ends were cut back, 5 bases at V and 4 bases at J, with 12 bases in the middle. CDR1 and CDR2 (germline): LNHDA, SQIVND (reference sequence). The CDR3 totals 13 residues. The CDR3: CASSGRTDYEQYF. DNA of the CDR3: TGTGCCAGTAGTGGCAGGACTGATTACGAGCAGTACTTC.

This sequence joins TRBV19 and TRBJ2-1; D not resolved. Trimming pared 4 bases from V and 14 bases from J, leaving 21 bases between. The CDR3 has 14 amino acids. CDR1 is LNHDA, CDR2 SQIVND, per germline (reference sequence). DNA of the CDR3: TGTGCCAGTAGTAGGTCGGCAGGTCACTCCCCTGAGTTCTTC. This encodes CASSRSAGHSPEFF.

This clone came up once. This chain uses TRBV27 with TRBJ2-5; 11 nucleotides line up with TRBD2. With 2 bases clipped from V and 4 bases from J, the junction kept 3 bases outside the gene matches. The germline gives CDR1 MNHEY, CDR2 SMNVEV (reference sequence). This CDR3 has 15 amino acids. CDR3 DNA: TGTGCCAGCAGTTTACTAGCGGGAGGCATAGAGACCCAGTACTTC. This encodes CASSLLAGGIETQYF.

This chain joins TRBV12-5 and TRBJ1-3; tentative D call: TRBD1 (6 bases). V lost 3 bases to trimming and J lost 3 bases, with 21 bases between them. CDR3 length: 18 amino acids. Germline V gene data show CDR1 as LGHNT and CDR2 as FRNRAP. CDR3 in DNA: TGTGCTAGTGGTTTCCAGGGGTTGGAGGGTTTTGGTGGAAACACCATATATTTT. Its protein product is CASGFQGLEGFGGNTIYF.

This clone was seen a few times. CDR3 region: CASSPDRGNQPQHF. CDR3 sequence (DNA): TGCGCCAGCAGCCCGGATAGGGGCAATCAGCCCCAGCATTTT. V gene TRBV5-1 combines with J gene TRBJ1-5; no clear D. Trimming pared 4 bases from V and 2 bases from J, leaving 10 bases between. The CDR3 runs to 14 residues. Germline V gene data show CDR1 as SGHRS and CDR2 as YFSETQ.

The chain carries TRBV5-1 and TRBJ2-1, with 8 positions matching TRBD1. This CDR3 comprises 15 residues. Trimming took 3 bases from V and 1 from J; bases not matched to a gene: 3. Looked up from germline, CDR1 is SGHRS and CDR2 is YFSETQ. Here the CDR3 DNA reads TGCGCCAGCAGCTCTGGACAGGGTTCCTACAATGAGCAGTTCTTC. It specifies CASSSGQGSYNEQFF.

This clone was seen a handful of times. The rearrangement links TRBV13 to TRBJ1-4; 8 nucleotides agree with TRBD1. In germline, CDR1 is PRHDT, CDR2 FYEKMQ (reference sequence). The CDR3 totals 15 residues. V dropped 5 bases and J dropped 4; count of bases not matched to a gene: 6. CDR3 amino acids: CASSQGQAINEKLFF. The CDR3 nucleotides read TGTGCCAGCAGCCAGGGACAGGCGATTAATGAAAAACTGTTTTTT.

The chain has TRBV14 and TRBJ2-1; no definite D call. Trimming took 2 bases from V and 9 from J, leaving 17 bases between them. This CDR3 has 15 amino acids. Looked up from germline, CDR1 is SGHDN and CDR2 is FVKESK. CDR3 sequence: CASSQLPVPAAEQFF. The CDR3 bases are TGTGCCAGCAGCCAACTCCCGGTACCAGCAGCTGAGCAGTTCTTC.

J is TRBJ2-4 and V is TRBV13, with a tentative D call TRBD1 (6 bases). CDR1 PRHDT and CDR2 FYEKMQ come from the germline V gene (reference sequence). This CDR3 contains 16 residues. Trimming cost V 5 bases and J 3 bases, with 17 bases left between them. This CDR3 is CASSKGQLWGKNIQYF. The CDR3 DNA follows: TGTGCCAGCAGCAAAGGACAGCTTTGGGGCAAAAACATTCAGTACTTC.

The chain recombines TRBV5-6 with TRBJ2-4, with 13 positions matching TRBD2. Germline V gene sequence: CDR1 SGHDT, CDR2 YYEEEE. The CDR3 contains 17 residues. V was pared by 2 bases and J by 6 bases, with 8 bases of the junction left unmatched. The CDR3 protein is CASSFELAGGTGNIQYF. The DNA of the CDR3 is TGTGCCAGCAGCTTCGAACTAGCGGGAGGGACGGGAAACATTCAGTACTTC.

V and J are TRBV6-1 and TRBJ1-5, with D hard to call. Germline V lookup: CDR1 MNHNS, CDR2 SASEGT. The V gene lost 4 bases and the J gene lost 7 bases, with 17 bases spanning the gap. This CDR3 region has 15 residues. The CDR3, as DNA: TGTGCCAGCAGTGGCCGGACGGGAGGGCAACAGCCCCAGCATTTT. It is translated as CASSGRTGGQQPQHF.

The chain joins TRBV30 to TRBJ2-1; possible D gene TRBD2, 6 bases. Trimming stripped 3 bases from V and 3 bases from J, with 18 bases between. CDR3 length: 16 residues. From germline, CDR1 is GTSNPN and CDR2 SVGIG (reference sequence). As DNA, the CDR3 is TGTGCCTGGAGCCCTAGCCGGGACTGGAACTACAATGAGCAGTTCTTC. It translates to CAWSPSRDWNYNEQFF.

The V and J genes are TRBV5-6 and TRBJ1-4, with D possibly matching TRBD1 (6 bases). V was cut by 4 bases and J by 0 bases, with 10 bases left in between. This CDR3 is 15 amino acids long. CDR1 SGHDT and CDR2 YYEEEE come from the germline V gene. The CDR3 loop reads CASSGQLPTNEKLFF. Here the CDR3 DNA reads TGTGCCAGCAGCGGACAGTTACCAACTAATGAAAAACTGTTTTTT.

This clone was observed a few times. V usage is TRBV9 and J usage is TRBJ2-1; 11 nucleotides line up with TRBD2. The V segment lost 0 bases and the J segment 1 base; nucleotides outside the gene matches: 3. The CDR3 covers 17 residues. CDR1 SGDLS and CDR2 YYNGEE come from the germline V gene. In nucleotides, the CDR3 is TGTGCCAGCAGCGTAGTGGCTAGCGGGAGGTCCTACAATGAGCAGTTCTTC. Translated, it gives CASSVVASGRSYNEQFF.

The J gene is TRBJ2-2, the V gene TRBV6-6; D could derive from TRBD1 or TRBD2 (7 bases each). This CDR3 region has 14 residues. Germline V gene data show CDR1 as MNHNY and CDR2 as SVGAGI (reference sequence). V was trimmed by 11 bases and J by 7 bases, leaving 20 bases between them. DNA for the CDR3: TGTGCCGGGGGGGAGGGGGCAGTCGGCGGGGAGCTGTTTTTT. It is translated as CAGGEGAVGGELFF.

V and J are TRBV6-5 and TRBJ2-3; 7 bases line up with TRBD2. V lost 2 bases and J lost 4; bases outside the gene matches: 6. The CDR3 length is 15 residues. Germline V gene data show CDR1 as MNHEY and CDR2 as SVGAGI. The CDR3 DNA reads TGTGCCAGCAGTTACCAGAGCGGGATCCCAGATACGCAGTATTTT. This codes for CASSYQSGIPDTQYF.

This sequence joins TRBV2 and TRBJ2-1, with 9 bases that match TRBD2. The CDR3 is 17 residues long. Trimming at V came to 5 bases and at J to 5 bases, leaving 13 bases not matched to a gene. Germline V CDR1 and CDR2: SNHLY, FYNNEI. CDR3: CASSSSPGLASHNEQFF. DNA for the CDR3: TGTGCCAGCAGTTCTTCCCCGGGACTAGCAAGCCACAATGAGCAGTTCTTC.

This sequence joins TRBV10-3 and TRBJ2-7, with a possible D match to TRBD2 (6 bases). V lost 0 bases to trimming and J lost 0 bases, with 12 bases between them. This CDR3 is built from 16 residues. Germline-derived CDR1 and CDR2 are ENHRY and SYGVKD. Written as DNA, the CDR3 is TGTGCCATCAGTGAGTCGCCGGGGGATAGCTCCTACGAGCAGTACTTC. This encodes CAISESPGDSSYEQYF.

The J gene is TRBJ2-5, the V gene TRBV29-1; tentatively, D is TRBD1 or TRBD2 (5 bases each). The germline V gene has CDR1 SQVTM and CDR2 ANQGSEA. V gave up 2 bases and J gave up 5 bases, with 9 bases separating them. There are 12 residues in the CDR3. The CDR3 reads CSVELAGETQYF. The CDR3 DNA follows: TGCAGCGTTGAACTAGCAGGGGAGACCCAGTACTTC. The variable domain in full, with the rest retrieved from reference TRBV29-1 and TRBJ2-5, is SAVISQKPSRDICQRGTSLTIQCQVDSQVTMMFWYRQQPGQSLTLIATANQGSEATYESGFVIDKFPISRPNLTFSTLTVSNMSPEDSSIYLCSVELAGETQYFGPGTRLLVL.

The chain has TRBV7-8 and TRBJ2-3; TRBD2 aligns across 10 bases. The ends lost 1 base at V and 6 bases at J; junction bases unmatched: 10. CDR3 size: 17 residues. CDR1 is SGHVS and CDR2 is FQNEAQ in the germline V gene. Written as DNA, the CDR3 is TGTGCCAGCAGCTTAGAGGAAACTAGCGGGATCTCTGATACGCAGTATTTT. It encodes CASSLEETSGISDTQYF.